This T cell receptor beta chain was retrieved from a study of spatial heterogeneity in lung cancer (dated by TCRdb to between 2019 and 2020). Study-wide context: The donors were some 72 patients from the lung TRACERx cohort who had early-stage, untreated non-small cell lung cancer. TCR alpha and beta repertoires were quantitatively compared across multiple tumor regions, matched nontumor lung and blood in non-small cell lung cancer. Follow-up PBMC samples were sequenced whenever available, with the median time to follow-up being around 2 years after resection. At surgery, both alpha and beta chains were TCR-sequenced in 220 tumor regions, fewer than 85 matched nontumor lung samples and some 60 PBMC samples. More beta-chain than alpha-chain transcripts were consistently detected, likely reflecting higher beta-chain transcript abundance. In the raw uncorrected reads, each unique combination of TCR and UMI appeared on average more than ten times. TCR repertoire features were related to nonsynonymous mutation counts determined by whole-exome sequencing of tumor tissue. General conclusions and limits of the study: Only roughly 15 patients were included in the comparisons of baseline and follow-up blood repertoires. Ubiquitous expanded tumor TCRs showed up in blood more often at tumor resection than at routine follow-up. Confirming at a functional level the hypothesis that regional TCRs recognize regional mutations was considered to require additional single-cell paired TCR alpha and beta sequencing.

The library relied on 5' RACE. Sequencing was performed on a NextSeq 500. To allow correction of PCR and sequencing errors, the TCR library protocol tagged every TCR cDNA molecule with a unique molecular identifier. As for the original processing: TCR identification, UMI-based error correction and CDR3 extraction were all carried out with Decombinator tools. TCRs above a frequency of 2 per 1,000, corresponding to the top 1% of the tumor frequency distribution, were defined as expanded. Each repertoire was subsampled 100 times to 5,000 TCRs, after which Renyi diversity was computed with the R vegan package. To build CDR3 similarity networks, amino acid triplet string-kernel similarity was used, and CDR3s were connected when their pairwise similarity was above 0.82. Through fastp at Q25 and MiXCR, TCRdb rebuilt clones from the public reads, retaining in-frame beta chains. CDR3 protein sequences are deduplicated, and each keeps its most common genes and DNA. The V and J calls shown here were made by TCRdb, not taken from the authors' results. This sample has some 120,000 distinct CDR3 sequences in its table, and more than 9% of those were observed once. The ten most abundant clones make up roughly 15% of the sample.

In regard to this clonotype: No cognate antigen has been identified for it. Per-base qualities were not stored, and no clone one base away is much larger.

The sample's time point label, decoded: blood at routine non-recurrence follow-up after resection. Whole RNA extracted from tumor and nontumor lung tissue, or from cryopreserved PBMC samples, was used for TCR sequencing without cell sorting. Patients were selected for TCR sequencing only if sufficient RNA was available from at least two tumor regions. There are 15 amino acids in the CDR3, from cysteine to phenylalanine inclusive. Of the read, only the CDR3 DNA is kept; its 45 bases are in frame from base 1. The CDR1 and CDR2 encoded by the germline V gene are ENHRY and SYGVKD. The V and J ends are trimmed by 2 bases and 7 bases, leaving 15 bases between them.

The sample here was PBMCs, taken at follow-up. The chain is assembled from TRBV10-3 and TRBJ2-1, and perhaps TRBD1 as D gene, on 5 matching bases. This clonotype originated in a male donor with early-stage non-small cell lung cancer. In nucleotides, the sequence is TGTGCCATCAGTGAGAATCAGGGTGGATTTAATGAGCAGTTCTTC. This yields the protein CAISENQGGFNEQFF.